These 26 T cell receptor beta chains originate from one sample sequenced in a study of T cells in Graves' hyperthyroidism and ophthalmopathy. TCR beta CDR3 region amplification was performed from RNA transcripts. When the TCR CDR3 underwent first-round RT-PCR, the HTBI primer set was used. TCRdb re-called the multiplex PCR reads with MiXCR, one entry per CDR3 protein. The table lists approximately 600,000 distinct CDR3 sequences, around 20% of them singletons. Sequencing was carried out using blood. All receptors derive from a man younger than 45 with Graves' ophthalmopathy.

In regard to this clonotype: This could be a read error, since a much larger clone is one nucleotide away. CDR3 sequence reads: CAGSDPGTGPRREQYF. The CDR3 region has the DNA TGTGCCGGCAGTGACCCCGGGACAGGGCCCCGGAGGGAGCAGTACTTC. The rearrangement joins TRBV28 to TRBJ2-7, with TRBD1 identical over 9 bases. Germline V lookup: CDR1 MDHEN, CDR2 SYDVKM. This CDR3 is 16 amino acids long.

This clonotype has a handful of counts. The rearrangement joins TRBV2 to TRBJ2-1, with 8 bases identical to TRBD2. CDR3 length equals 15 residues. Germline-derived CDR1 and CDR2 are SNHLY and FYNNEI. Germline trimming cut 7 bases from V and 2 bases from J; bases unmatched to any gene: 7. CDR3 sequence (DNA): TGTGCCAGCAAGACCGGGACTAGTACCTACAATGAGCAGTTCTTC. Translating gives CASKTGTSTYNEQFF.

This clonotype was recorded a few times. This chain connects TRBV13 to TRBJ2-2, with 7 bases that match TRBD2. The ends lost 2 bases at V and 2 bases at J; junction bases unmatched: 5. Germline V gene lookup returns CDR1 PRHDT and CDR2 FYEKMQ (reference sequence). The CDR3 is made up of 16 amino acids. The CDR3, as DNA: TGTGCCAGCAGCTTATATGAGACTAGCAACACCGGGGAGCTGTTTTTT. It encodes CASSLYETSNTGELFF.

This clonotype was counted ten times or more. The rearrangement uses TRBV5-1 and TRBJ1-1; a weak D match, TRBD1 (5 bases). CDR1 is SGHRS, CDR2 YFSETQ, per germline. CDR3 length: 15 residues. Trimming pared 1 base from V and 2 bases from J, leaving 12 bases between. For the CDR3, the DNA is TGCGCCAGCAGCTTGACCGGGACGGTAAACACTGAAGCTTTCTTT. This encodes CASSLTGTVNTEAFF.

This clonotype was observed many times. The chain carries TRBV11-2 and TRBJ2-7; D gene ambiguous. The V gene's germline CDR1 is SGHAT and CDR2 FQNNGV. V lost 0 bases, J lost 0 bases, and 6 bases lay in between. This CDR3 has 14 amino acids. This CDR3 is CASSLDRASYEQYF. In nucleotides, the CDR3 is TGTGCCAGCAGCTTAGATCGGGCCTCCTACGAGCAGTACTTC.

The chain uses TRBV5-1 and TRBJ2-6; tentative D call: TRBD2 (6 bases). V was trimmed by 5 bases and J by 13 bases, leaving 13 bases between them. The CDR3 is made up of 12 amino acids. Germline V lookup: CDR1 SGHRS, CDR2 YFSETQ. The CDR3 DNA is TGCGCCAGCAGGGACCCCCGGGGGGTCCTGACTTTC. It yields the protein CASRDPRGVLTF.

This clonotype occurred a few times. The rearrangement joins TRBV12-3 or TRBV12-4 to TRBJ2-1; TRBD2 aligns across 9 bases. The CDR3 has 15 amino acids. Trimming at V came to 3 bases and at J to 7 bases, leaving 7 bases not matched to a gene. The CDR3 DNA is TGTGCCAGCAGTTTCGTAGCGGGAGATGTGAATGAGCAGTTCTTC. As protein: CASSFVAGDVNEQFF.

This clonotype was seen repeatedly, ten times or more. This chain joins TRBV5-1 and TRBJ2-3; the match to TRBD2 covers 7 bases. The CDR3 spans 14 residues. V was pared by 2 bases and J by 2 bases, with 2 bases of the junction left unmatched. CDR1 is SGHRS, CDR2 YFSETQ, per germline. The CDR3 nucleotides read TGCGCCAGCAGCTTAAGCGGGGACACAGATACGCAGTATTTT. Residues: CASSLSGDTDTQYF. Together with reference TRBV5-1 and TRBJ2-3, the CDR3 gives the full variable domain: KAGVTQTPRYLIKTRGQQVTLSCSPISGHRSVSWYQQTPGQGLQFLFEYFSETQRNKGNFPGRFSGRQFSNSRSEMNVSTLELGDSALYLCASSLSGDTDTQYFGPGTRLTVL.

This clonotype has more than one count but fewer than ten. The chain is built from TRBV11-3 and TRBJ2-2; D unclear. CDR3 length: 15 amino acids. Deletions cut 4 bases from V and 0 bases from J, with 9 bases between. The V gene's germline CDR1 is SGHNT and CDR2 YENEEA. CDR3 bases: TGTGCCAGCAGCTCGAACAGCGCGAACACCGGGGAGCTGTTTTTT. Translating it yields CASSSNSANTGELFF. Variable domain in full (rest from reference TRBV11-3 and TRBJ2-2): EAGVVQSPRYKIIEKKQPVAFWCNPISGHNTLYWYLQNLGQGPELLIRYENEEAVDDSQLPKDRFSAERLKGVDSTLKIQPAELGDSAVYLCASSSNSANTGELFFGEGSRLTVL.

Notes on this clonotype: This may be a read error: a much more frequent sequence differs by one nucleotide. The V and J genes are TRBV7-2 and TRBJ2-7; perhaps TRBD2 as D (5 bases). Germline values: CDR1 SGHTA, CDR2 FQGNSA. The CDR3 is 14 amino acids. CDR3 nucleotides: TGTGCCAGCAGCTTAGGCGGGTATTCTTCCGAGCGGTACTTC. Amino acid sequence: CASSLGGYSSERYF.

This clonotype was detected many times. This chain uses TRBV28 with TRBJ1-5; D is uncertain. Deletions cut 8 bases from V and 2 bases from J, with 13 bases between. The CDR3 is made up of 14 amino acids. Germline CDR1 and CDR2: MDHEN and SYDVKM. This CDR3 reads CASLEGPGNQPQHF. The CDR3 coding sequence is TGTGCCAGCCTTGAGGGTCCGGGCAATCAGCCCCAGCATTTT.

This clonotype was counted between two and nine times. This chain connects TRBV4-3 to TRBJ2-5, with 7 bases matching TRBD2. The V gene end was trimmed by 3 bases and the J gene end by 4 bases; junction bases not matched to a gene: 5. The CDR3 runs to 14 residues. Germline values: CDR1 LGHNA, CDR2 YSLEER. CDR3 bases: TGCGCCAGCAGCCACGGGGGGTCCAGAGAGACCCAGTACTTC. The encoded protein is CASSHGGSRETQYF.

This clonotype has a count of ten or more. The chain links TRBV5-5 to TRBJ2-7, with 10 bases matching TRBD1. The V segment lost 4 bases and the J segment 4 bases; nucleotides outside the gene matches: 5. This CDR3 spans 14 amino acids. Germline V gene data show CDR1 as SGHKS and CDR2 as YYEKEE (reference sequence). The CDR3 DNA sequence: TGTGCCAGCAGCGCGGGGACAGGGGAGTACGAGCAGTACTTC. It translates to CASSAGTGEYEQYF. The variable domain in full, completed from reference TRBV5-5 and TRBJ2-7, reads DAGVTQSPTHLIKTRGQQVTLRCSPISGHKSVSWYQQVLGQGPQFIFQYYEKEERGRGNFPDRFSARQFPNYSSELNVNALLLGDSALYLCASSAGTGEYEQYFGPGTRLTVT.

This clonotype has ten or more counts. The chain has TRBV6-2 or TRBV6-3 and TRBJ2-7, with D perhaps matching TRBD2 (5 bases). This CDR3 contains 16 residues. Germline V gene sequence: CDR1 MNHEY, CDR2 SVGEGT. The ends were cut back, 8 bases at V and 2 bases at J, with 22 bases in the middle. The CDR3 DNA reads TGTGCCAGCTCCATACAAGGACTCTCGATAACCTACGAGCAGTACTTC. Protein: CASSIQGLSITYEQYF.

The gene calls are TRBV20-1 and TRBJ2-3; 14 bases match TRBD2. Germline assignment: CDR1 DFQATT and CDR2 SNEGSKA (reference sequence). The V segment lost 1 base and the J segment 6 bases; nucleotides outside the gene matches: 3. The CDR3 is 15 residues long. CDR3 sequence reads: CSARGTSGRLDTQYF. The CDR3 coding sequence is TGCAGTGCTAGAGGGACTAGCGGGAGGTTGGATACGCAGTATTTT.

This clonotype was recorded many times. The CDR3 DNA reads as TGTGCCAGCAGCTTGGGGACCGGGACTAGCGCCTACGAGCAGTACTTC. Residues: CASSLGTGTSAYEQYF. This sequence joins TRBV7-2 and TRBJ2-7; 10 bases align to TRBD2. V was pared by 3 bases and J by 2 bases, with 7 bases of the junction left unmatched. Germline CDR1 SGHTA, CDR2 FQGNSA. The CDR3 is 16 residues long.

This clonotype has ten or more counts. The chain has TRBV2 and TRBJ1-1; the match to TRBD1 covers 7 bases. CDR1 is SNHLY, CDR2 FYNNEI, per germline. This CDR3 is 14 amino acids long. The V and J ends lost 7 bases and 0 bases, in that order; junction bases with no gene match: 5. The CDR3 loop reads CASTWDSVNTEAFF. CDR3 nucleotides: TGTGCCAGCACCTGGGACAGCGTGAACACTGAAGCTTTCTTT.

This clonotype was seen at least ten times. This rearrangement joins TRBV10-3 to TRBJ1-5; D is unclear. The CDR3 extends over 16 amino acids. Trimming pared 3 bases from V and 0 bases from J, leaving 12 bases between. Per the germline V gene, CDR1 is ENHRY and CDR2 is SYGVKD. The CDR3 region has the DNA TGTGCCATCAGTGACTCTGGGAGCGTTAGCAATCAGCCCCAGCATTTT. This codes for CAISDSGSVSNQPQHF.

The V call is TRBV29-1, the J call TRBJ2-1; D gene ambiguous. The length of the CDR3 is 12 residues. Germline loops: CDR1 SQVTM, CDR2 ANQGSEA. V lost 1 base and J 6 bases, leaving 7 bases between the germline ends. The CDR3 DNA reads TGCAGCGTTGAAGGGCGGCGCAATGAGCAGTTCTTC. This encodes CSVEGRRNEQFF.

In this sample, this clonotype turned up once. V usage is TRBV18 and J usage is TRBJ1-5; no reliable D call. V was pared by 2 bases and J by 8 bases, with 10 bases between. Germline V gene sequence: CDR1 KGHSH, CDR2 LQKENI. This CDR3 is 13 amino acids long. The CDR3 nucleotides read TGTGCCAGCTCACCAGGGGAGAATGAGCCCCAGCATTTT. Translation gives CASSPGENEPQHF.

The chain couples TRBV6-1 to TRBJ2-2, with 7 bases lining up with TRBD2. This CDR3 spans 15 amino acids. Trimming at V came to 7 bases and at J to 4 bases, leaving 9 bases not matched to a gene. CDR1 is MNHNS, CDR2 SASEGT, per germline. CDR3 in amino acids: CASTNSGGGTGELFF. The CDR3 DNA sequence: TGTGCCAGCACCAACTCGGGCGGGGGCACCGGGGAGCTGTTTTTT.

This CDR3 is CASSLPTGYEQFF. The CDR3 DNA follows: TGTGCCAGCAGTTTGCCGACAGGGTATGAGCAGTTCTTC. This chain links TRBV28 with TRBJ2-1, with 7 bases identical to TRBD1. The CDR3 has 13 residues. V was pared by 3 bases and J by 8 bases, with 4 bases of the junction left unmatched. Germline V gene data show CDR1 as MDHEN and CDR2 as SYDVKM. Looking up the rest from reference TRBV28 and TRBJ2-1 gives the full variable domain: DVKVTQSSRYLVKRTGEKVFLECVQDMDHENMFWYRQDPGLGLRLIYFSYDVKMKEKGDIPEGYSVSREKKERFSLILESASTNQTSMYLCASSLPTGYEQFFGPGTRLTVL.

CDR3 DNA: TGCAGTGCTGGCGACAGCTACTATGGCTACACCTTC. Protein product: CSAGDSYYGYTF. The rearrangement links TRBV20-1 to TRBJ1-2; TRBD1 is a possible D gene (5 bases). V was cut by 5 bases and J by 3 bases, with 10 bases left in between. Germline V gene sequence: CDR1 DFQATT, CDR2 SNEGSKA (reference sequence). The CDR3 spans 12 residues.

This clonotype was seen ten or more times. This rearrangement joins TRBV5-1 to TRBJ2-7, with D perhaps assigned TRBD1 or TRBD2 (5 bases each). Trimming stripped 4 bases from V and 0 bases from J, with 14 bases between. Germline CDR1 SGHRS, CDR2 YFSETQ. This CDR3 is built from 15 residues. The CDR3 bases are TGCGCCAGCAGCATGGGGACGGCGAGCTCCTACGAGCAGTACTTC. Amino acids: CASSMGTASSYEQYF.

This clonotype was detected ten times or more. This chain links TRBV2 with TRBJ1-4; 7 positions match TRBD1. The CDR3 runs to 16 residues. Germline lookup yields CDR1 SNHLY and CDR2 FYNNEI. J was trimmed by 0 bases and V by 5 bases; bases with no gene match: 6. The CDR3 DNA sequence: TGTGCCAGCAGTTGGGGGACAGTTGCAACTAATGAAAAACTGTTTTTT. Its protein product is CASSWGTVATNEKLFF.

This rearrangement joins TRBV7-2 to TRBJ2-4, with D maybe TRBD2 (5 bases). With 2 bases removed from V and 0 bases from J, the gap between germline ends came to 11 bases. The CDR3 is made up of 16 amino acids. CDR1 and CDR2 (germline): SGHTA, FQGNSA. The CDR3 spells CASSLMAGLAKNIQYF. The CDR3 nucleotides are TGTGCCAGCAGCTTAATGGCGGGTCTAGCCAAAAACATTCAGTACTTC. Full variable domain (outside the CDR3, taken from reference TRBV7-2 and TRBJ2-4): GAGVSQSPSNKVTEKGKDVELRCDPISGHTALYWYRQSLGQGLEFLIYFQGNSAPDKSGLPSDRFSAERTGGSVSTLTIQRTQQEDSAVYLCASSLMAGLAKNIQYFGAGTRLSVL.